The 6 T cell receptor beta chains below come from one sample, sequenced in a study of shared clonotypes between healthy human individuals. Naive CD8 populations comprised CD45RO-negative cells positively selected for CCR7, excluding terminally differentiated effector memory CD45RA+ cells. Produced via immunoSEQ multiplex PCR; TCRdb's table is partial and in-frame only. The data hold about 2.1 million clones, with just under 95% observed a single time. The sequencing sample was made of naive CD8+ T cells from PBMCs. These receptors all come from a man younger than 35 in good health. Some clones in this sample may be carry-over from other donors' samples.

The rearrangement links TRBV7-9 to TRBJ2-5, with 7 bases lining up with TRBD1. The trim removed 3 bases at V and 3 bases at J, leaving 7 bases unmatched. This CDR3 has 15 residues. CDR1 is SEHNR and CDR2 is FQNEAQ in the germline V gene (reference sequence). The CDR3 protein is CASSFPGDSEETQYF. The CDR3 DNA reads as TGTGCCAGCAGCTTCCCTGGGGACAGTGAAGAGACCCAGTACTTC.

The rearrangement links TRBV11-3 to TRBJ2-1, with 7 nucleotides matching TRBD1. Germline V gene lookup returns CDR1 SGHNT and CDR2 YENEEA. The CDR3 runs 16 residues. V lost 4 bases, J lost 1 base, and 7 bases stayed unmatched. The CDR3 protein is CASSSLGQNSYNEQFF. The CDR3 DNA reads as TGTGCCAGCAGCTCGCTGGGACAGAATTCCTACAATGAGCAGTTCTTC.

The chain carries TRBV28 and TRBJ2-7, with 11 bases fitting TRBD2. The V gene's germline CDR1 is MDHEN and CDR2 SYDVKM. Germline trimming cut 2 bases from V and 6 bases from J; bases unmatched to any gene: 9. The CDR3 consists of 16 residues. In nucleotides, the CDR3 is TGTGCCAGCAGTTTAGTTAGCGGGAGGGCCGGCCCCGAGCAGTACTTC. The encoded protein is CASSLVSGRAGPEQYF. Looking up the rest from reference TRBV28 and TRBJ2-7 gives the full variable domain: DVKVTQSSRYLVKRTGEKVFLECVQDMDHENMFWYRQDPGLGLRLIYFSYDVKMKEKGDIPEGYSVSREKKERFSLILESASTNQTSMYLCASSLVSGRAGPEQYFGPGTRLTVT.

This clone was seen once. The rearrangement joins TRBV28 to TRBJ2-3, with 12 bases identical to TRBD2. Germline CDR1 is MDHEN and CDR2 is SYDVKM. V dropped 7 bases and J dropped 2; count of bases not matched to a gene: 10. The CDR3 consists of 17 residues. For the CDR3, the DNA is TGTGCCAGCACTTATCAAGGACTAGCGGGGTTCACAGATACGCAGTATTTT. Translating gives CASTYQGLAGFTDTQYF.

This clone was found a few times. The chain is built from TRBV19 and TRBJ1-2; D is unclear. The CDR3 is 10 residues long. Germline V gene sequence: CDR1 LNHDA, CDR2 SQIVND (reference sequence). The CDR3 DNA is TGTGGCTCTTTCGGCTATGGCTACACCTTC. It codes for CGSFGYGYTF.

For this clone: The same CDR3 arises from other DNA sequences in this sample as well. The CDR3 reads CASSLASSYNEQFF. CDR3 coding DNA: TGTGCCAGCAGCTTGGCCAGCTCCTACAATGAGCAGTTCTTC. This chain uses TRBV5-6 with TRBJ2-1, with no clear D. V was trimmed by 0 bases and J by 0 bases, leaving 4 bases between them. The CDR3 is made up of 14 amino acids. Germline V gives CDR1 SGHDT, CDR2 YYEEEE.